Listed below are T cell receptor beta chains from one sample, sequenced in a study of blood T cells in healthy people across ages. TCRdb recomputed calls from the 5' RACE reads with MiXCR, one row per CDR3 protein. The top ten clones hold about 21% of a sample with some 1.8 million distinct CDR3 sequences, 30% to 40% of them seen once. The sequenced material came from blood. Source of these receptors: a human donor in good health. Both conserved end residues are part of each CDR3. The D gene is left open where the match is weak. Only some rows state a clone size, as once, few, many or a class for expanded clones.

J gene,V gene,D gene,clone size,CDR3 protein,CDR3 DNA
TRBJ2-5,TRBV20-1,TRBD2,NA,CSARERGGSEETQYF,TGCAGTGCTAGAGAGCGGGGGGGATCGGAAGAGACCCAGTACTTC
TRBJ2-3,TRBV7-2,TRBD2,NA,CASSLRAGGTTDTQYF,TGTGCCAGCAGCTTAAGGGCGGGGGGCACCACAGATACGCAGTATTTT
TRBJ1-6,TRBV7-3,TRBD1,NA,CASSFGDRENSPLHF,TGTGCCAGCAGCTTTGGGGACAGGGAAAATTCACCCCTCCACTTT
TRBJ1-5,TRBV11-2,NA,NA,CASSLTGEPQHF,TGTGCCAGCAGCTTAACCGGGGAGCCCCAGCATTTT
TRBJ2-2,TRBV5-1,NA,NA,CASSLDSGRTGELFF,TGCGCCAGCAGCTTGGACTCAGGGAGGACCGGGGAGCTGTTTTTT
TRBJ2-1,TRBV15,NA,few,CATSAGSSYNEQFF,TGTGCCACCAGCGCTGGGAGCTCCTACAATGAGCAGTTCTTC
TRBJ2-3,TRBV7-2,NA,NA,CASSPGPRRDTQYF,TGTGCCAGCAGCCCTGGTCCTCGCCGAGATACGCAGTATTTT
TRBJ2-7,TRBV28,NA,few,CASSSPGQYEQYF,TGTGCCAGCAGTAGCCCCGGTCAGTACGAGCAGTACTTC
TRBJ2-7,TRBV6-2/TRBV6-3,TRBD2,NA,CASSYATSGGTYEQYF,TGTGCCAGCAGTTACGCTACTAGCGGGGGAACCTACGAGCAGTACTTC
TRBJ2-7,TRBV12-5,TRBD2,NA,CASGLVDFNTGGLSYEQYF,TGTGCTAGTGGTTTGGTAGACTTTAACACGGGGGGACTCTCCTACGAGCAGTACTTC
TRBJ1-2,TRBV20-1,NA,NA,CSANSLQGWDYGYTF,TGCAGTGCCAACTCATTGCAGGGATGGGACTATGGCTACACCTTC
TRBJ2-3,TRBV7-3,NA,NA,CASSFSRRELGNTQYF,TGTGCCAGCAGCTTTAGCCGGAGGGAGCTTGGGAATACGCAGTATTTT
TRBJ2-7,TRBV28,NA,NA,CASSTGTEPYEQYF,TGTGCCAGCAGTACCGGGACGGAACCCTACGAGCAGTACTTC
TRBJ2-1,TRBV20-1,NA,NA,CSAGTGETYNEQFF,TGCAGTGCTGGAACGGGGGAGACCTACAATGAGCAGTTCTTC
TRBJ2-3,TRBV7-2,NA,NA,CASSNSRGTDTQYF,TGTGCCAGCAGCAATTCCCGGGGCACAGATACGCAGTATTTT
TRBJ1-2,TRBV9,NA,few,CASSVGIRGYGYTF,TGTGCCAGCAGCGTAGGAATAAGGGGGTATGGCTACACCTTC
TRBJ2-7,TRBV20-1,TRBD1,NA,CSARTAGTGTYEQYF,TGCAGTGCTAGAACTGCCGGGACAGGCACCTACGAGCAGTACTTC
TRBJ2-5,TRBV5-1,TRBD1,NA,CASSGQGAVGETQYF,TGCGCCAGCAGCGGACAGGGGGCGGTCGGAGAGACCCAGTACTTC
TRBJ2-1,TRBV12-3/TRBV12-4,NA,NA,CASGESNEQFF,TGTGCCAGTGGGGAAAGCAATGAGCAGTTCTTC
TRBJ1-2,TRBV6-5,NA,NA,CASSPGLPHNYGYTF,TGTGCCAGCAGTCCAGGGCTCCCACACAACTATGGCTACACCTTC
TRBJ1-1,TRBV29-1,NA,many,CSVVVNTEAFF,TGCAGCGTTGTAGTGAACACTGAAGCTTTCTTT
TRBJ2-5,TRBV7-9,TRBD1,NA,CASSALTGAEETQYF,TGTGCCAGCAGCGCGCTGACAGGGGCAGAGGAGACCCAGTACTTC
TRBJ2-1,TRBV6-2/TRBV6-3,TRBD1,few,CASRQQGNEQFF,TGTGCCAGCAGACAACAGGGGAATGAGCAGTTCTTC
TRBJ2-7,TRBV29-1,TRBD1,NA,CSPSGTGHYEQYF,TGCAGCCCCTCGGGGACAGGACACTACGAGCAGTACTTC
TRBJ1-1,TRBV7-8,NA,NA,CASSPLDSSTEAFF,TGTGCCAGCAGCCCTCTCGATAGCAGCACTGAAGCTTTCTTT
TRBJ2-7,TRBV29-1,TRBD2,once,CSIEGSDFSGGYEQYF,TGCAGCATTGAAGGGAGCGACTTCAGCGGGGGATACGAGCAGTACTTC
TRBJ1-2,TRBV12-3/TRBV12-4,NA,NA,CASSLGTSYTF,TGTGCCAGCAGTTTAGGGACGAGCTACACCTTC
TRBJ2-5,TRBV27,TRBD1,NA,CASSSDRGKQAQYF,TGTGCCAGCAGCTCGGACAGGGGGAAACAGGCCCAGTACTTC
TRBJ2-1,TRBV28,TRBD2,NA,CASSRRLAGGQNEQFF,TGTGCCAGCAGTCGTAGACTAGCGGGGGGGCAAAATGAGCAGTTCTTC
TRBJ2-7,TRBV11-2,NA,few,CASSLSTSRGYEQYF,TGTGCCAGCAGCTTATCAACTAGCAGGGGCTACGAGCAGTACTTC
TRBJ2-7,TRBV6-5,TRBD2,NA,CASSPQRGGSGEQYF,TGTGCCAGCAGTCCCCAACGGGGGGGGTCTGGCGAGCAGTACTTC
TRBJ2-3,TRBV7-3,NA,NA,CASSLFRGRTDTQYF,TGTGCCAGCAGCTTATTTAGGGGAAGGACAGATACGCAGTATTTT
TRBJ2-7,TRBV7-2,TRBD2,NA,CASSLAAREGEQYF,TGTGCCAGCAGCTTAGCTGCCAGGGAGGGCGAGCAGTACTTC
TRBJ2-4,TRBV10-3,TRBD2,few,CAISAGREGKNIQYF,TGTGCCATCAGTGCAGGCAGGGAGGGGAAAAACATTCAGTACTTC
TRBJ2-1,TRBV20-1,TRBD2,few,CSARGIPSGGADNEQFF,TGCAGTGCTAGAGGCATCCCTAGCGGGGGGGCCGACAATGAGCAGTTCTTC
TRBJ1-5,TRBV28,TRBD1,few,CASSLPTTGDNQPQHF,TGTGCCAGCAGTCTGCCTACGACAGGGGATAATCAGCCCCAGCATTTT
TRBJ2-7,TRBV20-1,NA,NA,CSTTPRTYEQYF,TGCAGTACTACACCCAGGACCTACGAGCAGTACTTC
TRBJ2-7,TRBV4-1,TRBD1,NA,CASSQDNTPGQQFSYEQYF,TGCGCCAGCAGCCAAGATAATACACCGGGACAGCAGTTCTCCTACGAGCAGTACTTC
TRBJ1-6,TRBV20-1,TRBD1,NA,CSARDAARGTYNSPLHF,TGCAGTGCTAGAGATGCCGCCAGGGGGACTTATAATTCACCCCTCCACTTT
TRBJ2-7,TRBV6-1,TRBD1,few,CASSITGTGGFYEQYF,TGTGCCAGCAGTATAACCGGGACAGGGGGCTTCTACGAGCAGTACTTC
TRBJ1-2,TRBV7-9,NA,NA,CASSPPGDEANYGYTF,TGTGCCAGCAGCCCCCCAGGGGATGAGGCTAACTATGGCTACACCTTC
TRBJ2-1,TRBV25-1,TRBD2,NA,CASSAAGGPRNEQFF,TGTGCCAGCAGTGCAGCGGGGGGGCCTAGGAATGAGCAGTTCTTC
TRBJ2-7,TRBV12-3/TRBV12-4,TRBD2,NA,CASSPPKGGGATEQYF,TGTGCCAGCAGTCCTCCAAAGGGCGGGGGGGCCACCGAGCAGTACTTC
TRBJ2-1,TRBV6-5,NA,NA,CASRGNLRGEQFF,TGTGCCAGCAGGGGTAACCTTCGGGGTGAGCAGTTCTTC
TRBJ1-4,TRBV7-2,NA,many,CASSSDVNEKLFF,TGTGCCAGCAGCTCGGACGTTAATGAAAAACTGTTTTTT
TRBJ2-3,TRBV12-3/TRBV12-4,NA,NA,CASSEAWLAGTDTQYF,TGTGCCAGCAGTGAAGCGTGGCTAGCTGGGACAGATACGCAGTATTTT
TRBJ1-2,TRBV10-3,NA,NA,CAISGEGSYGYTF,TGTGCCATCAGTGGCGAGGGCAGCTATGGCTACACCTTC
TRBJ2-3,TRBV7-3,TRBD1,NA,CASSLKTGSYTDTQYF,TGTGCCAGCAGCTTAAAGACAGGGTCGTATACAGATACGCAGTATTTT
TRBJ1-1,TRBV20-1,NA,NA,CSARGSLPEAFF,TGCAGTGCTAGAGGCAGTCTCCCTGAAGCTTTCTTT
TRBJ1-2,TRBV6-1,NA,few,CASALSQVVYGYTF,TGTGCCAGTGCCCTATCACAGGTAGTCTATGGCTACACCTTC